The source of this T cell receptor (beta chain) is a study of control samples from healthy donors and cancer patients (dated by TCRdb to 2018 to 2021). Library preparation used the immunoSEQ multiplex PCR assay. TCRdb mirrors the immuneACCESS table, restricted to in-frame sequences. Some clones are absent from its copies; in checked studies, under half trace to an unresolved V gene, and the reason for the others is unknown. In all, the sample holds more than 85,000 clones, and about 80% of those were seen once. The ten largest make up about 13% of the sample. Trimmed from V: 2 bases; trimmed from J: 10 bases; junction bases lacking a gene match: 12. The germline V gene sets CDR1 to SGHTA and CDR2 to FQGNSA. From its cysteine to its phenylalanine, the CDR3 spans 17 amino acids. Here the CDR3 DNA is all that survives: 51 bases in frame from base 1. Concerning this clone itself: Its target antigen remains unknown. No base qualities exist here, and no much larger clone lies one base off it.

This clonotype originated in a woman aged 50 to 65 in good health. The chain is made from TRBV7-2 and TRBJ1-6; the central 9 bases match TRBD1. The sequencing input was blood. The CDR3 in this case is CASSLPPPDRGGSPLHF. In nucleotide form, the sequence is TGTGCCAGCAGCTTACCCCCCCCCGACAGGGGGGGGTCACCCCTCCACTTT.